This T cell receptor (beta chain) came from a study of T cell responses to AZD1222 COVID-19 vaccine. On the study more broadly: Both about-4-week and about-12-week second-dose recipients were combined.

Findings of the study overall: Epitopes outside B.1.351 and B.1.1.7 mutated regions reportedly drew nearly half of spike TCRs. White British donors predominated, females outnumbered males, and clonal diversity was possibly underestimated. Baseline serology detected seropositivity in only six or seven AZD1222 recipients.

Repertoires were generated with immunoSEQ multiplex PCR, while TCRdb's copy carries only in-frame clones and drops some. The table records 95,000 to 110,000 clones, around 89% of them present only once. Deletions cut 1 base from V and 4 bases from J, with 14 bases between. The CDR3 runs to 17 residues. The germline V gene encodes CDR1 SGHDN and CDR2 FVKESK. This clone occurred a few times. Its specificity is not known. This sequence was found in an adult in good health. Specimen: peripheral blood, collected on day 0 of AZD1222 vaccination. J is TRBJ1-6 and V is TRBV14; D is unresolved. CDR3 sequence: CASSQGARLGYNSPLHF. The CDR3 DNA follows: TGTGCCAGCAGCCAAGGGGCGCGTCTCGGATATAATTCACCCCTCCACTTT.